The 14 T cell receptor beta chains reported below all come from one sample, sequenced in a study of OX40 agonist ivuxolimab in advanced cancers. The library was made by the immunoSEQ multiplex PCR assay. In its TCRdb copy, this immuneACCESS table keeps in-frame sequences only and misses some clones. Where compared with another copy, unresolved V genes explain less than half of these, and the others have no known cause. This sample has around 21,000 clones in its table, and 80% to 90% of those were observed once. The ten largest clones add up to approximately 24% of the sample. Material: CD4+ or CD8+ T cells sorted from blood, obtained in a trial of the OX40 agonist ivuxolimab. The receptors come from an adult with an advanced solid tumor such as melanoma, head and neck, liver or kidney cancer.

The CDR3 loop is CASMTSGGTDTQYF. The CDR3 coding sequence is TGTGCCAGCATGACTAGCGGGGGCACAGATACGCAGTATTTT. The rearrangement uses TRBV7-9 and TRBJ2-3, with 11 positions matching TRBD2. V was pared by 7 bases and J by 1 base, with 1 base of the junction left unmatched. The germline CDR1 and CDR2 sequences are SEHNR and FQNEAQ (reference sequence). The CDR3 is made up of 14 amino acids.

This chain joins TRBV13 and TRBJ2-2; perhaps TRBD1 as D (5 bases). Germline CDR1 PRHDT, CDR2 FYEKMQ (reference sequence). V was pared by 5 bases and J by 0 bases, with 13 bases between. The CDR3 is made up of 16 amino acids. CDR3 coding DNA: TGTGCCAGCAGCCCCCAGGGCAGGGCGAACACCGGGGAGCTGTTTTTT. Amino acid sequence: CASSPQGRANTGELFF. The variable domain in full, with the rest retrieved from reference TRBV13 and TRBJ2-2, is AAGVIQSPRHLIKEKRETATLKCYPIPRHDTVYWYQQGPGQDPQFLISFYEKMQSDKGSIPDRFSAQQFSDYHSELNMSSLELGDSALYFCASSPQGRANTGELFFGEGSRLTVL.

The rearrangement joins TRBV28 to TRBJ2-1; a weak D match, TRBD1 (6 bases). Germline lookup yields CDR1 MDHEN and CDR2 SYDVKM. Trimming shortened V by 6 bases and J by 5 bases, and 17 bases separated the two germline ends. CDR3 length: 15 amino acids. The CDR3 DNA is TGTGCCAGCAGCTCCTCGGACAGTCTAAACAATGAGCAGTTCTTC. Translation gives CASSSSDSLNNEQFF.

This rearrangement joins TRBV27 to TRBJ2-2; D possibly corresponds to TRBD2 (6 bases). Trimming stripped 5 bases from V and 2 bases from J, with 18 bases between. Germline V gene sequence: CDR1 MNHEY, CDR2 SMNVEV (reference sequence). The CDR3 is made up of 17 amino acids. CDR3 nucleotide sequence: TGTGCCAGCAGTAGGAGGGCGGGCGGGCCAAACACCGGGGAGCTGTTTTTT. Protein product: CASSRRAGGPNTGELFF.

The rearrangement joins TRBV4-2 to TRBJ2-5; 8 nucleotides match TRBD2. With V trimmed by 1 base and J by 1 base, 5 bases remained unmatched. Germline V gene sequence: CDR1 LGHNA, CDR2 YNFKEQ. The CDR3 covers 16 residues. CDR3 protein: CASSQAGSGVQETQYF. The CDR3 DNA is TGTGCCAGCAGCCAAGCAGGTAGCGGGGTCCAAGAGACCCAGTACTTC.

V gene TRBV19 combines with J gene TRBJ2-3, with TRBD1 as a possible D gene (6 bases). V was shortened by 3 bases and J by 4 bases, with 11 bases between the two germline ends. The germline CDR1 and CDR2 sequences are LNHDA and SQIVND (reference sequence). The CDR3 sequence is 14 residues long. CDR3 sequence: CASSIVGGADTQYF. The CDR3 bases are TGTGCCAGTAGTATCGTTGGGGGCGCAGATACGCAGTATTTT.

The genes are TRBV27 and TRBJ2-3, with 16 nucleotides matching TRBD2. The V gene end was trimmed by 3 bases and the J gene end by 4 bases; junction bases not matched to a gene: 4. Germline CDR1 is MNHEY and CDR2 is SMNVEV (reference sequence). The CDR3 covers 17 residues. The CDR3 is CASSFVGLAGGPDTQYF. In DNA form, the CDR3 reads TGTGCCAGCAGTTTCGTGGGACTAGCGGGAGGGCCAGATACGCAGTATTTT.

The sample holds a few counts of this clone. The chain joins TRBV5-1 to TRBJ2-3; TRBD1 is a possible D gene (7 bases). With 7 bases removed from V and 2 bases from J, the gap between germline ends came to 17 bases. The CDR3 contains 15 residues. The germline gives CDR1 SGHRS, CDR2 YFSETQ. CDR3 residues: CASGETGTYTDTQYF. CDR3 in DNA: TGCGCCAGCGGGGAGACAGGGACTTACACAGATACGCAGTATTTT.

This clone showed up just once. The chain is built from TRBV23-1 and TRBJ1-5; 8 nucleotides align to TRBD1. TRBV23-1 is an open reading frame whose function is uncertain. CDR3 length: 16 residues. The J segment lost 2 bases and the V segment lost 1 base, leaving 4 bases of the junction unmatched. CDR3 loop: CASSQWLQGGNQPQHF. The CDR3, as DNA: TGCGCCAGCAGTCAATGGTTACAGGGGGGCAATCAGCCCCAGCATTTT.

The V and J genes are TRBV16 and TRBJ1-4; tentatively, D is TRBD1 (5 bases). The germline CDR1 and CDR2 sequences are KGHSY and FQNENV. This CDR3 comprises 14 residues. V was clipped by 0 bases and J by 3 bases, with 5 bases between them. In DNA, the CDR3 is TGTGCCAGCAGCCAATCGGGGGCTAATGAAAAACTGTTTTTT. Translation gives CASSQSGANEKLFF.

The chain couples TRBV27 to TRBJ1-4; the D gene is possibly TRBD1 (5 bases). The CDR3 has 15 residues. CDR1 is MNHEY and CDR2 is SMNVEV in the germline V gene (reference sequence). The ends were cut back, 5 bases at V and 7 bases at J, with 17 bases in the middle. CDR3 bases: TGTGCCAGCAGTCCCTCTTGGGGCGCGAGTGAAAAACTGTTTTTT. Protein sequence: CASSPSWGASEKLFF.

This rearrangement joins TRBV19 to TRBJ1-2; a weak D match, TRBD1 (5 bases). Trimming cost V 11 bases and J 2 bases, with 15 bases left between them. The CDR3 sequence is 13 residues long. Looked up from germline, CDR1 is LNHDA and CDR2 is SQIVND (reference sequence). CDR3 DNA: TGTGCCGGGAGGGGAGGGGCGAACTATGGCTACACCTTC. As protein: CAGRGGANYGYTF.

The chain has TRBV7-9 and TRBJ1-3; D call uncertain. The V and J ends lost 5 bases and 3 bases respectively, with 14 bases between them. CDR1 SEHNR and CDR2 FQNEAQ come from the germline V gene (reference sequence). CDR3 size: 15 residues. The CDR3 sequence is CASSLQLAYGNTIYF. The CDR3 DNA reads TGTGCCAGCAGCCTTCAACTCGCGTATGGAAACACCATATATTTT.

The CDR3 nucleotides are TGTGCCAGCACCGAGAGGTTGGGATTACTCTACGAGCAGTACTTC. It encodes CASTERLGLLYEQYF. The chain recombines TRBV6-1 with TRBJ2-7; D is uncertain. Deletions cut 7 bases from V and 3 bases from J, with 19 bases between. The CDR3 covers 15 residues. In germline, CDR1 is MNHNS, CDR2 SASEGT.